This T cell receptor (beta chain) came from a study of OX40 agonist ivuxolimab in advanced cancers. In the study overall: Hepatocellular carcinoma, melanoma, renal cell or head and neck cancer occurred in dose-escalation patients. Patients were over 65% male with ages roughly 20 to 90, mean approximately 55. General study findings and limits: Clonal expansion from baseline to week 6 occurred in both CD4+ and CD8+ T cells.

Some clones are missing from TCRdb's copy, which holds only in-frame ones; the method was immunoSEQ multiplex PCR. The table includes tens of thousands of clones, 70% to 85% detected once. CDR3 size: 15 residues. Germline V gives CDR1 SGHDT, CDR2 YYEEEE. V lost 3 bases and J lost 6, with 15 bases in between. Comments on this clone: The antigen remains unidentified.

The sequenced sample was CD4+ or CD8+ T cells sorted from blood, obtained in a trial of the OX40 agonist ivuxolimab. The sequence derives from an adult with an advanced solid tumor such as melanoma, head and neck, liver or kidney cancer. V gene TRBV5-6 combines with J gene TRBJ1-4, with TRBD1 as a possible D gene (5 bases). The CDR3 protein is CASSSSGGSYEKLFF. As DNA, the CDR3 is TGTGCCAGCAGCTCTTCGGGGGGGTCTTATGAAAAACTGTTTTTT.